These T cell receptor beta chains were read from a single sample in a study of T cell changes during pregnancy in multiple sclerosis. The assay was immunoSEQ multiplex PCR, and TCRdb's table has in-frame clones only and misses some. The table records 40,000 to 45,000 clones, around 92% of them present only once. Sequencing was performed on peripheral blood. Receptor source: a female donor with multiple sclerosis, enrolled in a pregnancy study. Both conserved end residues are part of each CDR3. The order of the fields is J gene, clone size, V gene, D gene, CDR3 DNA, CDR3 protein. A D gene is named only where the DNA matches it firmly. Only some rows state a clone size, as once, few, many or a class for expanded clones.

>TRBJ2-2|once|TRBV18|.
TGTGCCAGCTCACAGGGGGGAAACACCGGGGAGCTGTTTTTT
CASSQGGNTGELFF
>TRBJ2-7|.|TRBV10-3|.
TGTGCCACCTGTGACCGTGACGTGGGCGAGCAGTACTTC
CATCDRDVGEQYF
>TRBJ2-7|.|TRBV7-2|TRBD2
TGTGCCAGCAGCTCCCGCCAGGGACTAGCGGGAGGCGAGCAGTACTTC
CASSSRQGLAGGEQYF
>TRBJ2-7|.|TRBV28|.
TGTGCCAGCAGTTTCCAACAGGGTATGAAGTACTTC
CASSFQQGMKYF
>TRBJ2-1|.|TRBV6-5|TRBD2
TGTGCCAGCAGTTACCATGGACTAGCGGGAGGTATAGAGCAGTTCTTC
CASSYHGLAGGIEQFF
>TRBJ2-2|.|TRBV30|.
TGTGCCTGGAGTCCTAAGGGGAGGAACGGCGGGGAGCTGTTTTTT
CAWSPKGRNGGELFF
>TRBJ2-7|.|TRBV4-2|.
TGTGCCAGCAGCCAAAGCATGACCGGTATAGCGGCCGAGCAGTACTTC
CASSQSMTGIAAEQYF
>TRBJ2-2|.|TRBV11-3|.
TGTGCCAGCAGCTCGACCCGGGGGACCAACACCGGGGAGCTGTTTTTT
CASSSTRGTNTGELFF
>TRBJ1-1|.|TRBV7-3|.
TGTGCCAGCAGCTTAGGTCGGGTAGGGAACACTGAAGCTTTCTTT
CASSLGRVGNTEAFF
>TRBJ2-1|.|TRBV6-1|TRBD2
TGTGCCAGCAGTGAGGGACTAGCGGGTATACAGTTCTTC
CASSEGLAGIQFF
>TRBJ2-7|.|TRBV27|.
TGTGCCAGCAGTCCGCGGGGGCTGAACTACGAGCAGTACTTC
CASSPRGLNYEQYF
>TRBJ2-3|.|TRBV19|TRBD1
TGTGCCAGTAGTACCCGGGACAGGGGCGCAGATACGCAGTATTTT
CASSTRDRGADTQYF
>TRBJ2-3|.|TRBV7-8|.
TGTGCCAGCAACCTAGCGTCAGATACGCAGTATTTT
CASNLASDTQYF
>TRBJ1-5|.|TRBV19|.
TGTGCCAGTAGTATATCGGACAGTCCAAATCAGCCCCAGCATTTT
CASSISDSPNQPQHF
>TRBJ2-7|.|TRBV7-9|.
TGTGCCAGCAGCTTAGGGGGGCCTTCGAACTACGAGCAGTACTTC
CASSLGGPSNYEQYF
>TRBJ2-7|.|TRBV7-9|TRBD2
TGTGCCAGCAGCGTCATAGCGGGAGCAAACGAGCAGTACTTC
CASSVIAGANEQYF
>TRBJ1-1|.|TRBV6-5|.
TGTGCCAGCAGACGGACGGAGAACACTGAAGCTTTCTTT
CASRRTENTEAFF
>TRBJ1-5|.|TRBV5-5|TRBD1
TGTGCCAGCAGCTCACTTCCGGGACAGGGGACCAGAGTAGTCAATCAGCCCCAGCATTTT
CASSSLPGQGTRVVNQPQHF
>TRBJ2-3|.|TRBV5-8|.
TGTGCCAGCAGCTTTTTAGCGGCCACAGATACGCAGTATTTT
CASSFLAATDTQYF
>TRBJ2-7|once|TRBV19|.
TGTGCCAGTAGTTCCGACCGAGGGAGCTACGAGCAGTACTTC
CASSSDRGSYEQYF
>TRBJ2-3|.|TRBV10-1|.
TGCGCCAGCAGTGGGCAGGCGCCCGATACGCAGTATTTT
CASSGQAPDTQYF
>TRBJ1-5|.|TRBV4-1|.
TGCGCCAGCAGCCAAGTTCTATATAGCAATCAGCCCCAGCATTTT
CASSQVLYSNQPQHF
>TRBJ1-2|.|TRBV6-1|.
TGTGCCAGCAGTGAAATCGGGTATGGCTACACCTTC
CASSEIGYGYTF
>TRBJ1-2|.|TRBV19|TRBD1
TGTGCCAGTAGTATAGAACGAGCAGGGGGACATGGCTACACCTTC
CASSIERAGGHGYTF
>TRBJ1-1|.|TRBV6-1|.
TGTGCCAGCACGGGAGGGTTGAGCACTGAAGCTTTCTTT
CASTGGLSTEAFF
>TRBJ2-5|.|TRBV5-5|.
TGTGCCAGCAGTTTGAACCGGGGTGAGACCCAGTACTTC
CASSLNRGETQYF
>TRBJ2-7|.|TRBV6-1|.
TGTGCCAGCAGTGAAAGGGAAGGATCGTACGAGCAGTACTTC
CASSEREGSYEQYF
>TRBJ1-1|.|TRBV5-5|.
TGTGCCAGCAGCTTGGTGGAGGGCCCGCAAGCTTTCTTT
CASSLVEGPQAFF
>TRBJ2-7|.|TRBV5-4|TRBD1
TGTGCCAGCAGTCAGGAACCCGGGACAGATTACTACGAGCAGTACTTC
CASSQEPGTDYYEQYF
>TRBJ2-3|.|TRBV28|TRBD2
TGTGCCAGCAGCCCTGGACTAGCGGGAGCTGATACGCAGTATTTT
CASSPGLAGADTQYF
>TRBJ2-1|.|TRBV30|TRBD2
TGTGCCTGGAGTGTACGATGGCTAGCGGAGAAGACACCGCAGTTCTTC
CAWSVRWLAEKTPQFF
>TRBJ1-5|.|TRBV28|.
TGTGCCAGCATCTCCCCGGGGGGCAATCAGCCCCAGCATTTT
CASISPGGNQPQHF
>TRBJ2-3|.|TRBV28|TRBD2
TGTGCCAGCAGTTTATTGGGCCGTGGGGGGCTAGCGGGAGGGGCAGATACGCAGTATTTT
CASSLLGRGGLAGGADTQYF
>TRBJ1-1|.|TRBV29-1|.
TGCAGCGTTGCACCAACAGGGATCGGGAACGGTCTATTGGCTTTCTTT
CSVAPTGIGNGLLAFF
>TRBJ2-1|.|TRBV5-4|.
TGTGCCAGCAGCTTGCTGGGGGGGCAGTTCTTC
CASSLLGGQFF
>TRBJ1-1|.|TRBV19|.
TGTGCCAGTAGTATTGCGGGGGGACAACAGAACACTGAAGCTTTCTTT
CASSIAGGQQNTEAFF
>TRBJ1-3|.|TRBV14|.
TGTGCCAGCAGCCTAACTGGAAACACCATATATTTT
CASSLTGNTIYF
>TRBJ2-3|.|TRBV25-1|.
TGTGCCAGCAGTGAAACAGGCAGCACAGATACGCAGTATTTT
CASSETGSTDTQYF
>TRBJ1-1|.|TRBV19|.
TGTGCCAGTAGCCGGGTAGGGGTCGCTTTCTTT
CASSRVGVAFF
>TRBJ2-7|.|TRBV28|.
TGTGCCAGCAGTTCTCAGTATTCCTACGAGCAGTACTTC
CASSSQYSYEQYF
>TRBJ2-7|once|TRBV10-3|TRBD1
TGTGCCATCAGTGAAGGGACAGGGGCCGAGCAGTACTTC
CAISEGTGAEQYF
>TRBJ2-5|.|TRBV4-1|.
TGCGCCAGCAGCCAAGGCAGTGAGGGGGAGACCCAGTACTTC
CASSQGSEGETQYF
>TRBJ2-7|.|TRBV28|.
TGTGCCAGCACTACCCTCGGGCGGGTGGGAGAAGAGCAGTACTTC
CASTTLGRVGEEQYF
>TRBJ1-1|.|TRBV7-2|TRBD1
TGTGCCAGCAGCGATCGCCGCGGGACAGGGGTGAAAGCTTTCTTT
CASSDRRGTGVKAFF
>TRBJ1-3|.|TRBV5-1|.
TGCGCCAGCAGCTTGGGCAGTAATACAGGGAGTTCTGGAAACACCATATATTTT
CASSLGSNTGSSGNTIYF
>TRBJ1-4|.|TRBV10-3|.
TGTGCCATCAGCGGGGAGAAGGGTGAAAAACTGTTTTTT
CAISGEKGEKLFF
>TRBJ1-2|.|TRBV10-3|TRBD1
TGTGCCACAGCGAACAGGGGGCCCGTTTCTTGGGGCTACACCTTC
CATANRGPVSWGYTF
>TRBJ2-3|.|TRBV4-1|TRBD1
TGCGCCAGCAGCCAAGACCCGGGACAGGGAATCTCTAGCACAGATACGCAGTATTTT
CASSQDPGQGISSTDTQYF
>TRBJ2-1|.|TRBV30|.
TGTGCCTGGAGTATAAGCAAGGATGAGCAGTTCTTC
CAWSISKDEQFF
>TRBJ1-5|.|TRBV9|.
TGTGCCAGCAGCGTAGCTGCAAATCAGCCCCAGCATTTT
CASSVAANQPQHF
>TRBJ2-5|.|TRBV6-5|.
TGTGCCAGCAGTACTCAAGAGACCCAGTACTTC
CASSTQETQYF
>TRBJ2-4|.|TRBV5-1|TRBD1
TGCGCCAGCAGCTCACCGGGACAGGACATTCAGTACTTC
CASSSPGQDIQYF
>TRBJ2-1|.|TRBV29-1|.
TGCAGCGTTGAAGGAATGGAGGGCTACAATGAGCAGTTCTTC
CSVEGMEGYNEQFF
>TRBJ1-1|.|TRBV6-1|.
TGTGCCAGCCTCGGGGGGCGGAACACTGAAGCTTTCTTT
CASLGGRNTEAFF
>TRBJ2-5|.|TRBV5-1|TRBD2
TGCGCCAGCAGCTTGGAGGGCGGGAGCGGGCAAGAGACCCAGTACTTC
CASSLEGGSGQETQYF
>TRBJ1-1|.|TRBV4-2|.
TGTGCCAGCAGCCAAGATGGGGTGAGCACTGAAGCTTTCTTT
CASSQDGVSTEAFF
>TRBJ2-2|.|TRBV7-2|TRBD2
TGTGCCGGCAGCTTAGGTCCGGGAGGGAACACCGGGGAGCTGTTTTTT
CAGSLGPGGNTGELFF
>TRBJ1-2|.|TRBV5-1|.
TGCGCCAGCAGCTTTGGAACAGCCTATGGCTACACCTTC
CASSFGTAYGYTF
>TRBJ1-5|once|TRBV19|.
TGTGCCAGTAGTATAGATCTTCAATGGACGCCCCAGCATTTT
CASSIDLQWTPQHF